Following are 3 T cell receptor beta chains from one sample sequenced in a study of blood T cell repertoires in COVID-19. The method was immunoSEQ multiplex PCR; TCRdb's version includes in-frame clones alone and lacks a portion of them. The data contain fewer than 350,000 clones, 88% of them singletons. Sample: peripheral blood. These receptors were collected from a man aged 18 to 29 with active or convalescent COVID-19.

V and J are TRBV12-3 or TRBV12-4 and TRBJ1-1; no firm D call. Deletions cut 6 bases from V and 1 base from J, with 9 bases between. This CDR3 is built from 13 residues. This CDR3 reads CASSGIGNTEAFF. The CDR3 coding sequence is TGTGCCAGCAGCGGGATAGGGAACACTGAAGCTTTCTTT.

This clone was picked up one time. The chain has TRBV27 and TRBJ2-7; D is possibly TRBD1 (6 bases). V lost 2 bases and J lost 7, with 15 bases in between. Germline V lookup: CDR1 MNHEY, CDR2 SMNVEV (reference sequence). The CDR3 is 14 amino acids. As DNA, the CDR3 is TGTGCCAGCAGTTTAATAGTGGGGGCGCGGGAGCAGTACTTC. Residues: CASSLIVGAREQYF.

The chain is built from TRBV10-2 and TRBJ1-2; D is possibly TRBD1 (6 bases). The V end was cut by 3 bases, the J end by 6 bases, with 11 bases between. The CDR3 consists of 13 residues. Germline V CDR1 and CDR2: WSHSY, SAAADI. The CDR3 is CASSDPTGNGYTF. In DNA, the CDR3 is TGCGCCAGCAGTGATCCTACAGGGAATGGCTACACCTTC.